This is a list of T cell receptor beta chains from one sample in a study of cytomegalovirus exposure and HLA in healthy donors. TCRdb keeps only in-frame clones here, not all; method: immunoSEQ multiplex PCR. This sample has approximately 190,000 clones, with around 83% found just once. Sequencing was done on a sample of PBMCs. These receptors were obtained from a man aged 40-49 years in good health and CMV-seropositive. Both conserved end residues are part of each CDR3. A D gene is named only where the DNA matches it firmly.

cdr3_length d_call j_call v_call cdr3_aa
16 TRBD1 TRBJ2-2 TRBV27 CASSLWGQTSTGELFF
16 . TRBJ2-3 TRBV27 CASSLIAGTSTDTQYF
15 . TRBJ2-6 TRBV25-1 CASTDSHSGANVLTF
15 TRBD2 TRBJ2-1 TRBV10-2 CASSVWGLAANEQFF
18 TRBD1 TRBJ1-2 TRBV4-1 CASSQDRSRNRGGYGYTF
15 . TRBJ2-3 TRBV9 CASSAFQGSADTQYF
16 TRBD1 TRBJ2-5 TRBV7-2 CASSLGGTASKETQYF
17 TRBD2 TRBJ2-1 TRBV29-1 CSVEDPSSGRFYNEQFF
14 . TRBJ2-3 TRBV5-1 CASSLAASTDTQYF
17 . TRBJ2-2 TRBV4-2 CASSQDSQRSNTGELFF
11 . TRBJ2-1 TRBV27 CASTLSGEQFF
13 . TRBJ2-7 TRBV27 CASSFPGNYEQYF
14 . TRBJ1-2 TRBV5-6 CASSLIIPDYGYTF
14 . TRBJ2-5 TRBV7-9 CASNHLVGGETQYF
14 . TRBJ2-1 TRBV7-2 CASSLGTLHNEQFF
10 TRBD1 TRBJ1-2 TRBV6-5 CASGQGRYTF
15 TRBD1 TRBJ2-7 TRBV27 CASSLKPGTAYEQYF
14 . TRBJ1-4 TRBV6-5 CASSYFQGGEKLFF
12 TRBD2 TRBJ2-7 TRBV5-6 CASSLASRGVEF
13 TRBD1 TRBJ2-7 TRBV19 CASSKGARYEQYF